This T cell receptor beta chain is from a study of CD8 T cells in Susac syndrome (dated by TCRdb to between 2018 and 2020). Regarding the study in general: Among the sequenced Susac syndrome patients, five or six had clinically active disease and roughly 8 were in clinical remission. At blood withdrawal, Susac syndrome patients were therapy-naive, treated with corticosteroids (with IVIg additionally given to some), or treated with IVIg alone. Repertoire sequencing was used to test whether CD8+ T cell activation and differentiation in Susac syndrome was antigen driven. What the authors observed across the whole study: No clonal expansion was detected in the CD4+ T cell repertoire of Susac syndrome patients. The study acknowledged that relatively few individuals were included in the TCR sequencing and HLA analysis.

Peripheral blood CD8+ and CD4+ T cells from healthy donors, Susac syndrome patients and multiple sclerosis patients were profiled by high-throughput TCR beta sequencing. The Susac syndrome patients fulfilled recently defined diagnostic criteria for either definite or probable disease. Bulk CD8+ and CD4+ T cells were purified magnetically by negative isolation, whereas CD8+ TEMRA cells were enriched by FACS. Blood was drawn into EDTA tubes, processed within 24 hours, and PBMCs were isolated by density gradient centrifugation. PBMCs intended for TCR sequencing were frozen in liquid nitrogen and were later thawed in a 37 degrees C water bath. A purity of at least 90% was achieved for sorted or isolated CD4+, CD8+ and CD8+ TEMRA cells. RNA was extracted with the RNeasy kit and 0.5 to 1 ug was reverse transcribed using random hexamers. TCR beta CDR3 regions were amplified with the immunoSEQ multiplex PCR assay covering 54 Vbeta and 13 Jbeta segments. PCR amplification bias was corrected by using a synthetic template baseline for primer optimization and computational correction. Per the original workflow: Only productive sequences were kept, with reads annotated to V, D and J genes according to IMGT and analyzed in immunoSEQ Analyzer. Clonality was computed as one minus Shannon entropy normalized by log2 of the number of productive unique sequences. For each patient and control, public and private clones were evaluated among the 100 most prevalent clones. Clones were defined as Susac-specific when absent from the healthy and MS cohorts, from roughly 1,100 published viral clones and from other ImmuneACCESS disease sequences. The public sequencing data were trimmed at Q25 with fastp and processed into clonotypes with MiXCR by TCRdb, which kept only in-frame beta chains. Each CDR3 protein gets just one entry, which takes the most common genes and DNA from the rows behind it. The V and J calls were determined by TCRdb, not by the authors. The sample table lists 150,000 to 200,000 distinct CDR3 sequences, around 90% of them with a count of one. Around 0.085% of the sample is in the top ten clones.

As to this clonotype: What antigen it recognizes has not been identified. The input lacks base qualities; no much larger clone sits a single base away.

V is pruned by 3 bases and J by 2 bases, leaving 8 bases of the junction without a gene match. The germline V gene (reference sequence) yields SGHNT for CDR1 and YYREEE for CDR2. From its cysteine to its phenylalanine, the CDR3 spans 16 amino acids. The kept DNA is CDR3 alone, 48 bases in frame from the first base. Input material: CD4+ T cells from PBMCs. The receptor's source is a human donor with Susac syndrome. The chain was built from TRBV5-4 and TRBJ2-1; the junction holds 7 bases that match TRBD2. The sequenced DNA is TGTGCCAGCAGCTCTCGAAGCGGGGAAGCCTACAATGAGCAGTTCTTC. This translates into CASSSRSGEAYNEQFF.